A selection of T cell receptor beta chains follows, all from one sample in a study of blood T cells in healthy people across ages. Each CDR3 protein gets one entry after TCRdb re-called the 5' RACE reads with MiXCR. The profile shows hundreds of thousands of distinct CDR3 sequences, approximately 44% of them singletons. Sequences were obtained from blood. The receptors here all came from a man aged 55 to 69 in good health. The CDR3 runs from the conserved cysteine through the conserved F or W. The order of the fields is clone size, CDR3 length, D gene, J gene, V gene, CDR3 protein, CDR3 DNA. D genes are given only for firm matches. Size tells how often a clone was seen (once, few, many) or the class of an expanded clone, and some rows leave it out.

clone size: few; CDR3 length: 16; D gene: NA; J gene: TRBJ2-7; V gene: TRBV15; CDR3 protein: CATSRTSTFLGYEQYF; CDR3 DNA: TGTGCCACCAGCAGAACATCGACGTTTTTGGGCTACGAGCAGTACTTC
clone size: NA; CDR3 length: 13; D gene: NA; J gene: TRBJ2-7; V gene: TRBV4-1; CDR3 protein: CASSQVGVYEQYF; CDR3 DNA: TGCGCCAGCAGCCAAGTAGGGGTCTACGAGCAGTACTTC
clone size: many; CDR3 length: 14; D gene: NA; J gene: TRBJ2-7; V gene: TRBV20-1; CDR3 protein: CSAPSALGIDEQYF; CDR3 DNA: TGCAGTGCCCCCTCGGCCCTGGGTATCGACGAGCAGTACTTC
clone size: NA; CDR3 length: 16; D gene: TRBD1; J gene: TRBJ2-7; V gene: TRBV30; CDR3 protein: CAWSVLGTGVLYEQYF; CDR3 DNA: TGTGCCTGGAGTGTACTTGGGACAGGGGTCCTCTACGAGCAGTACTTC
clone size: NA; CDR3 length: 13; D gene: TRBD1; J gene: TRBJ1-2; V gene: TRBV29-1; CDR3 protein: CSAGDSSNYGYTF; CDR3 DNA: TGCAGCGCCGGGGACAGTTCTAACTATGGCTACACCTTC
clone size: NA; CDR3 length: 15; D gene: NA; J gene: TRBJ2-5; V gene: TRBV6-2/TRBV6-3; CDR3 protein: CASSYPNRIQETQYF; CDR3 DNA: TGTGCCAGCAGTTACCCTAACCGGATACAAGAGACCCAGTACTTC
clone size: NA; CDR3 length: 14; D gene: TRBD1; J gene: TRBJ1-1; V gene: TRBV25-1; CDR3 protein: CASSESGGLTEAFF; CDR3 DNA: TGTGCCAGCAGTGAATCAGGGGGTCTCACTGAAGCTTTCTTT
clone size: NA; CDR3 length: 22; D gene: TRBD2; J gene: TRBJ2-4; V gene: TRBV2; CDR3 protein: CASRDETSGGLLPFRPKNIQYF; CDR3 DNA: TGTGCCAGCAGGGATGAAACTAGCGGGGGCTTATTACCCTTTCGACCCAAAAACATTCAGTACTTC
clone size: NA; CDR3 length: 12; D gene: NA; J gene: TRBJ2-3; V gene: TRBV15; CDR3 protein: CATSRVADTQYF; CDR3 DNA: TGTGCCACCAGCAGGGTTGCAGATACGCAGTATTTT
clone size: few; CDR3 length: 15; D gene: NA; J gene: TRBJ2-3; V gene: TRBV4-3; CDR3 protein: CASSQAVGSTDTQYF; CDR3 DNA: TGCGCCAGCAGCCAAGCCGTGGGGTCAACAGATACGCAGTATTTT
clone size: few; CDR3 length: 17; D gene: NA; J gene: TRBJ2-1; V gene: TRBV6-2/TRBV6-3; CDR3 protein: CASSYSKGTLGNNEQFF; CDR3 DNA: TGTGCCAGCAGTTACTCGAAGGGGACACTGGGCAACAATGAGCAGTTCTTC
clone size: many; CDR3 length: 14; D gene: NA; J gene: TRBJ2-6; V gene: TRBV29-1; CDR3 protein: CSVGPASGANVLTF; CDR3 DNA: TGCAGCGTTGGGCCAGCCTCTGGGGCCAACGTCCTGACTTTC
clone size: NA; CDR3 length: 14; D gene: TRBD2; J gene: TRBJ2-7; V gene: TRBV10-3; CDR3 protein: CAIRGLADSYEQYF; CDR3 DNA: TGTGCCATCAGGGGACTAGCCGATTCCTACGAGCAGTACTTC
clone size: NA; CDR3 length: 15; D gene: NA; J gene: TRBJ2-5; V gene: TRBV6-2/TRBV6-3; CDR3 protein: CASSQLQGFAETQYF; CDR3 DNA: TGTGCCAGCAGCCAGCTACAGGGATTCGCGGAGACCCAGTACTTC
clone size: few; CDR3 length: 17; D gene: NA; J gene: TRBJ2-6; V gene: TRBV28; CDR3 protein: CASSIATQGSGANVLTF; CDR3 DNA: TGTGCCAGCAGTATCGCAACACAGGGCTCTGGGGCCAACGTCCTGACTTTC
clone size: NA; CDR3 length: 14; D gene: TRBD2; J gene: TRBJ2-5; V gene: TRBV5-1; CDR3 protein: CASSPGTSYETQYF; CDR3 DNA: TGCGCCAGCAGTCCCGGGACTAGCTATGAGACCCAGTACTTC
clone size: few; CDR3 length: 16; D gene: TRBD1; J gene: TRBJ1-1; V gene: TRBV5-5; CDR3 protein: CASSSRVTGVNTEAFF; CDR3 DNA: TGTGCCAGCAGCTCTAGGGTAACAGGGGTGAACACTGAAGCTTTCTTT
clone size: NA; CDR3 length: 16; D gene: TRBD2; J gene: TRBJ2-1; V gene: TRBV13; CDR3 protein: CASSSTISGGYNEQFF; CDR3 DNA: TGTGCCAGCAGCTCAACCATCAGCGGGGGGTACAATGAGCAGTTCTTC
clone size: NA; CDR3 length: 16; D gene: TRBD2; J gene: TRBJ2-1; V gene: TRBV7-7; CDR3 protein: CASSHSGGSSSNEQFF; CDR3 DNA: TGTGCCAGCAGCCATAGCGGGGGGTCGTCTTCTAATGAGCAGTTCTTC
clone size: NA; CDR3 length: 12; D gene: NA; J gene: TRBJ2-1; V gene: TRBV2; CDR3 protein: CAIEVVGYEQFF; CDR3 DNA: TGTGCCATCGAGGTGGTGGGCTATGAGCAGTTCTTC
clone size: many; CDR3 length: 15; D gene: TRBD2; J gene: TRBJ2-1; V gene: TRBV7-2; CDR3 protein: CASSFQGTSGNEQFF; CDR3 DNA: TGTGCCAGCAGCTTTCAAGGGACTAGCGGCAACGAGCAGTTCTTC
clone size: NA; CDR3 length: 13; D gene: NA; J gene: TRBJ2-3; V gene: TRBV4-3; CDR3 protein: CAISQDSRGSQYF; CDR3 DNA: TGCGCCATCAGCCAAGATTCGAGGGGATCGCAGTATTTT
clone size: NA; CDR3 length: 14; D gene: NA; J gene: TRBJ2-2; V gene: TRBV24-1; CDR3 protein: CATAGELSTGELFF; CDR3 DNA: TGTGCCACCGCAGGGGAGTTGAGCACCGGGGAGCTGTTTTTT
clone size: NA; CDR3 length: 15; D gene: TRBD1; J gene: TRBJ1-2; V gene: TRBV9; CDR3 protein: CASSASGQGVYGYTF; CDR3 DNA: TGTGCCAGCAGCGCCTCGGGACAGGGGGTCTATGGCTACACCTTC
clone size: few; CDR3 length: 16; D gene: TRBD2; J gene: TRBJ2-5; V gene: TRBV28; CDR3 protein: CASSLAQRGGRETQYF; CDR3 DNA: TGTGCCAGCAGTTTAGCCCAGCGGGGGGGCCGCGAGACCCAGTACTTC
clone size: NA; CDR3 length: 13; D gene: NA; J gene: TRBJ2-7; V gene: TRBV6-2/TRBV6-3; CDR3 protein: CASSYQLTGEQYF; CDR3 DNA: TGTGCCAGCAGTTACCAACTAACGGGAGAGCAGTACTTC
clone size: few; CDR3 length: 15; D gene: NA; J gene: TRBJ1-5; V gene: TRBV7-8; CDR3 protein: CASSLGTSGDQPQHF; CDR3 DNA: TGTGCCAGCAGCTTAGGTACATCGGGGGATCAGCCCCAGCATTTT
clone size: NA; CDR3 length: 14; D gene: TRBD1; J gene: TRBJ1-2; V gene: TRBV20-1; CDR3 protein: CSADPLRTGDGYTF; CDR3 DNA: TGCAGTGCAGACCCCCTAAGGACAGGGGATGGCTACACCTTC
clone size: NA; CDR3 length: 15; D gene: NA; J gene: TRBJ1-2; V gene: TRBV4-1; CDR3 protein: CASSQVWGPSYGYTF; CDR3 DNA: TGCGCCAGCAGCCAAGTCTGGGGGCCCTCCTATGGCTACACCTTC
clone size: few; CDR3 length: 16; D gene: NA; J gene: TRBJ2-3; V gene: TRBV5-1; CDR3 protein: CASSPRTGGLTDTQYF; CDR3 DNA: TGCGCCAGCAGCCCTAGGACTGGAGGACTGACCGATACGCAGTATTTT
clone size: many; CDR3 length: 13; D gene: NA; J gene: TRBJ1-6; V gene: TRBV7-2; CDR3 protein: CASSLYGDSPLHF; CDR3 DNA: TGTGCCAGCAGCTTATACGGGGATTCACCCCTCCACTTT
clone size: NA; CDR3 length: 12; D gene: NA; J gene: TRBJ2-7; V gene: TRBV2; CDR3 protein: CASSEVWNEQYF; CDR3 DNA: TGTGCCAGCAGTGAAGTTTGGAATGAGCAGTACTTC
clone size: few; CDR3 length: 14; D gene: TRBD1; J gene: TRBJ2-7; V gene: TRBV20-1; CDR3 protein: CSAREGQLENEQYF; CDR3 DNA: TGCAGTGCTAGAGAGGGACAGCTGGAGAATGAGCAGTACTTC
clone size: NA; CDR3 length: 12; D gene: NA; J gene: TRBJ2-1; V gene: TRBV29-1; CDR3 protein: CSVDTGFNEQFF; CDR3 DNA: TGCAGCGTGGACACAGGGTTCAATGAGCAGTTCTTC
clone size: NA; CDR3 length: 13; D gene: NA; J gene: TRBJ2-2; V gene: TRBV30; CDR3 protein: CAGRDANTGELFF; CDR3 DNA: TGTGCCGGCAGGGACGCGAACACCGGGGAGCTGTTTTTT
clone size: NA; CDR3 length: 14; D gene: NA; J gene: TRBJ1-2; V gene: TRBV3-1; CDR3 protein: CASSPQAGNYGYTF; CDR3 DNA: TGTGCCAGCAGCCCCCAGGCGGGGAACTATGGCTACACCTTC
clone size: few; CDR3 length: 14; D gene: TRBD2; J gene: TRBJ2-1; V gene: TRBV11-2; CDR3 protein: CASSLGLAANGQFF; CDR3 DNA: TGTGCCAGCAGCTTAGGACTAGCGGCAAACGGGCAGTTCTTC
clone size: NA; CDR3 length: 14; D gene: NA; J gene: TRBJ2-3; V gene: TRBV20-1; CDR3 protein: CSAKRASGSDTQYF; CDR3 DNA: TGCAGTGCAAAGAGGGCGTCAGGGTCAGATACGCAGTATTTT
clone size: NA; CDR3 length: 16; D gene: NA; J gene: TRBJ1-2; V gene: TRBV9; CDR3 protein: CASSVGTGLGNYGYTF; CDR3 DNA: TGTGCCAGCAGCGTAGGAACGGGGCTCGGTAACTATGGCTACACCTTC
clone size: NA; CDR3 length: 17; D gene: NA; J gene: TRBJ2-3; V gene: TRBV12-3/TRBV12-4; CDR3 protein: CASSLSGAGTITDTQYF; CDR3 DNA: TGTGCCAGCAGTTTATCCGGGGCAGGGACCATCACAGATACGCAGTATTTT
clone size: few; CDR3 length: 15; D gene: NA; J gene: TRBJ1-1; V gene: TRBV5-1; CDR3 protein: CASSSSRQTNTEAFF; CDR3 DNA: TGCGCCAGCAGCTCCAGTAGACAGACTAACACTGAAGCTTTCTTT
clone size: few; CDR3 length: 14; D gene: NA; J gene: TRBJ2-7; V gene: TRBV12-3/TRBV12-4; CDR3 protein: CASRRGQGPYEQYF; CDR3 DNA: TGTGCCAGCAGACGAGGACAAGGGCCCTACGAGCAGTACTTC
clone size: NA; CDR3 length: 14; D gene: TRBD1; J gene: TRBJ2-7; V gene: TRBV19; CDR3 protein: CASSGTGTAREQYF; CDR3 DNA: TGTGCCAGTAGTGGAACCGGGACAGCCCGCGAGCAGTACTTC
clone size: NA; CDR3 length: 17; D gene: TRBD2; J gene: TRBJ2-3; V gene: TRBV5-8; CDR3 protein: CASSLTVGGGDTDTQYF; CDR3 DNA: TGTGCCAGCAGCCTCACTGTTGGGGGAGGGGACACAGATACGCAGTATTTT